Only one count was recorded for the clone carrying this T cell receptor beta chain. What it binds is unknown. CDR3 length: 12 residues. Germline V lookup: CDR1 SEHNR, CDR2 FQNEAQ (reference sequence). The V gene lost 5 bases and the J gene lost 9 bases, with 13 bases spanning the gap. TCRdb's copy holds only in-frame clones and misses some; the assay was immunoSEQ multiplex PCR. The sample gives roughly 13,000 clones, less than 98% of which show up once; about 3.9% is in the top ten. The sample comes from a study of T cell clonotyping in hematopoietic cell transplantation. Study-level results: CD4 and CD8 repertoire contributions could not be separated without sorting. At the given depth, recipient repertoires were over 95% de novo clonotypes. Higher Inverse Simpson Index values in graft donor and pretransplant recipient predicted broader posttransplant TCR diversity.

The sample in question was peripheral blood mononuclear cells, obtained 30 days after allogeneic stem cell transplant. The chain combines TRBV7-9 with TRBJ1-2, with D perhaps TRBD1 (6 bases). This receptor was obtained from a female patient aged 50-59 years who had an allogeneic stem cell transplant from an unrelated donor, so T cells may come from the graft donor. Some clones in this sample may be carry-over from other donors' samples. DNA for the CDR3: TGTGCCAGCAGCCCCACAGGGCAGAGCTACACCTTC. It specifies CASSPTGQSYTF.